The source of this T cell receptor (beta chain) is a study of T cell changes during pregnancy in multiple sclerosis. The protocol was immunoSEQ multiplex PCR, while the TCRdb copy is restricted to in-frame clones and leaves out a portion. The sample holds 51,000 or so clones; roughly 93% are singletons and the top ten take approximately 1.9%. Germline assignment: CDR1 KGHSH and CDR2 LQKENI. Unmatched junction bases numbered 8, after V lost 3 bases and J lost 5 bases. The CDR3 loop spans 17 amino acids. The TCR sequence derives from a female donor with multiple sclerosis, enrolled in a pregnancy study. This chain links TRBV18 with TRBJ2-5, with TRBD2 matching 14 bases. The source was peripheral blood, collected in the second trimester of pregnancy. Here the CDR3 DNA reads TGTGCCAGCTCACCTCTTGGGACTAGCGGGAGTAAGGAGACCCAGTACTTC. Protein product: CASSPLGTSGSKETQYF.